The 17 T cell receptor beta chains in this list originate from one sample, sequenced in a study of cytomegalovirus exposure and HLA in healthy donors. TCRdb keeps only in-frame clones here, not all; method: immunoSEQ multiplex PCR. The sample comprises some 160,000 clones, more than 75% of which are singletons, and 2.5% to 3.5% rests with the top ten. The material sequenced was PBMCs. The receptors were sampled from a man younger than 35 in good health and CMV-seronegative.

The CDR3 coding sequence is TGTGCCAGCAGCCCCGGGACTCACAATGAGCAGTTCTTC. It codes for CASSPGTHNEQFF. This chain uses TRBV7-6 with TRBJ2-1, with D perhaps matching TRBD2 (6 bases). Germline lookup yields CDR1 SGHVS and CDR2 FNYEAQ. Deletions cut 5 bases from V and 5 bases from J, with 10 bases between. The length of the CDR3 is 13 residues.

This rearrangement joins TRBV27 to TRBJ2-1, with 7 bases lining up with TRBD1. Germline loops: CDR1 MNHEY, CDR2 SMNVEV (reference sequence). There are 14 residues in the CDR3. V was clipped by 6 bases and J by 14 bases; unmatched bases: 16. CDR3 region: CASRLQTGFYTEFF. The CDR3 DNA follows: TGTGCCAGCAGACTACAGACAGGGTTTTATACGGAGTTCTTC.

This chain links TRBV20-1 with TRBJ1-1; D not resolved. The CDR3 totals 10 residues. Trimming removed 2 bases at V and 12 bases at J, with 10 bases between. In germline, CDR1 is DFQATT, CDR2 SNEGSKA (reference sequence). In DNA form, the CDR3 reads TGCAGTGCTAGAAGTTATCTACCTTTCTTT. This gives the protein CSARSYLPFF.

The chain recombines TRBV4-1 with TRBJ2-1; TRBD2 might be the D (5 bases). Trimming pared 3 bases from V and 2 bases from J, leaving 14 bases between. The CDR3 covers 16 residues. CDR1 is MGHRA and CDR2 is YSYEKL in the germline V gene. The CDR3 reads CASSQTPGSTYNEQFF. The CDR3 coding sequence is TGCGCCAGCAGCCAGACCCCGGGGTCCACCTACAATGAGCAGTTCTTC.

The chain employs TRBV5-1 and TRBJ2-2; maybe TRBD2 (5 bases). CDR3 length: 14 residues. V was shortened by 5 bases and J by 5 bases, with 13 bases between the two germline ends. Germline CDR1 SGHRS, CDR2 YFSETQ. The CDR3 sequence: CASREVVGTGELFF. In DNA form, the CDR3 reads TGCGCCAGCAGGGAGGTCGTGGGGACCGGGGAGCTGTTTTTT.

This chain uses TRBV4-1 with TRBJ1-2; 9 bases align to TRBD1. Trimming cost V 4 bases and J 8 bases; bases outside gene matches: 11. The CDR3 length is 15 residues. Germline CDR1 MGHRA, CDR2 YSYEKL. The CDR3 DNA is TGCGCCAGCAGCCTCCGGGACAGGGAGTTGTGGGGCTACACCTTC. Translated, it gives CASSLRDRELWGYTF.

The chain combines TRBV6-4 with TRBJ2-3, with 8 bases matching TRBD2. The CDR3 covers 13 residues. V was clipped by 4 bases and J by 3 bases; unmatched bases: 0. Germline lookup yields CDR1 MRHNA and CDR2 SNTAGT. In DNA form, the CDR3 reads TGTGCCAGCAGTGCTAGCGGGACAGATACGCAGTATTTT. The encoded protein is CASSASGTDTQYF.

This clone was detected once. The rearrangement links TRBV6-1 to TRBJ1-2; maybe TRBD1 (5 bases). V lost 4 bases to trimming and J lost 5 bases, with 11 bases between them. Germline-derived CDR1 and CDR2 are MNHNS and SASEGT. This CDR3 contains 13 residues. CDR3 DNA sequence: TGTGCCAGCAGTGGACAGACGTCATATGGCTACACCTTC. Residues: CASSGQTSYGYTF.

The V and J genes are TRBV19 and TRBJ2-1, with 7 nucleotides matching TRBD1. CDR1 and CDR2 (germline): LNHDA, SQIVND (reference sequence). The V gene end was trimmed by 3 bases and the J gene end by 2 bases; junction bases not matched to a gene: 7. This CDR3 contains 16 residues. The CDR3 sequence is CASSMGQMLTYNEQFF. DNA of the CDR3: TGTGCCAGTAGTATGGGACAGATGTTAACCTACAATGAGCAGTTCTTC.

V usage is TRBV4-1 and J usage is TRBJ2-7; TRBD2 matches at 11 bases. Germline values: CDR1 MGHRA, CDR2 YSYEKL. CDR3 length: 19 amino acids. Trimming cost V 0 bases and J 1 base; bases outside gene matches: 11. As DNA, the CDR3 is TGCGCCAGCAGCCAAGATCTGGCTCCCACTAGCGGGAGTTCCTACGAGCAGTACTTC. Translation gives CASSQDLAPTSGSSYEQYF.

V gene TRBV2 combines with J gene TRBJ1-4; D gene uncertain. This CDR3 is 11 amino acids long. V was clipped by 11 bases and J by 5 bases, with 9 bases between them. Germline V gives CDR1 SNHLY, CDR2 FYNNEI. CDR3 amino acids: CAGRENEKLFF. CDR3 bases: TGTGCCGGACGGGAAAATGAAAAACTGTTTTTT. The whole variable domain, filled in from reference TRBV2 and TRBJ1-4, reads EPEVTQTPSHQVTQMGQEVILRCVPISNHLYFYWYRQILGQKVEFLVSFYNNEISEKSEIFDDQFSVERPDGSNFTLKIRSTKLEDSAMYFCAGRENEKLFFGSGTQLSVL.

The sample holds a few counts of this clone. This sequence joins TRBV13 and TRBJ1-2, with D perhaps matching TRBD1 (5 bases). The V gene's germline CDR1 is PRHDT and CDR2 FYEKMQ (reference sequence). Trimming took 0 bases from V and 5 from J, leaving 16 bases between them. The CDR3 loop spans 16 amino acids. This CDR3 is CASSLGRARVGYGYTF. The CDR3 DNA reads TGTGCCAGCAGCTTAGGCCGGGCCAGGGTAGGGTATGGCTACACCTTC.

This sequence joins TRBV5-6 and TRBJ2-1; D may be TRBD1 (5 bases). V was cut by 0 bases and J by 4 bases, with 17 bases left in between. The CDR3 is made up of 17 amino acids. The germline V gene has CDR1 SGHDT and CDR2 YYEEEE. CDR3 sequence (DNA): TGTGCCAGCAGCTTGGTAAGACAGCCCAGCAATTACAATGAGCAGTTCTTC. This encodes CASSLVRQPSNYNEQFF.

The count of this clone is one. This chain joins TRBV7-9 and TRBJ1-3; 8 bases match TRBD1. The CDR3 has 17 amino acids. Trimming took 5 bases from V and 5 from J; bases not matched to a gene: 14. The germline gives CDR1 SEHNR, CDR2 FQNEAQ (reference sequence). The CDR3, as DNA: TGTGCCAGCAGCCTAAACACCCCAGGGGGCCTTAGAAACACCATATATTTT. This codes for CASSLNTPGGLRNTIYF.

V is TRBV7-9 and J is TRBJ1-1; D remains unclear. Trimming left V 2 bases short and J 3 bases short, with 25 bases between. The CDR3 extends over 19 amino acids. Germline V gene data show CDR1 as SEHNR and CDR2 as FQNEAQ (reference sequence). The CDR3 protein is CASSLPTTNPGREDTEAFF. CDR3 nucleotide sequence: TGTGCCAGCAGCTTACCGACCACCAACCCGGGTCGAGAGGACACTGAAGCTTTCTTT. The whole variable domain, filled in from reference TRBV7-9 and TRBJ1-1, reads DTGVSQNPRHKITKRGQNVTFRCDPISEHNRLYWYRQTLGQGPEFLTYFQNEAQLEKSRLLSDRFSAERPKGSFSTLEIQRTEQGDSAMYLCASSLPTTNPGREDTEAFFGQGTRLTVV.

The chain has TRBV5-4 and TRBJ2-3; 8 nucleotides match TRBD1. Trimming at V came to 4 bases and at J to 4 bases, leaving 8 bases not matched to a gene. The CDR3 is 15 residues long. Germline V gives CDR1 SGHNT, CDR2 YYREEE (reference sequence). CDR3 DNA: TGTGCCAGCAGCCGTGACAGGGGATCCGCAGATACGCAGTATTTT. Translated: CASSRDRGSADTQYF.

V usage is TRBV5-1 and J usage is TRBJ1-4; D might be TRBD1 (5 bases). Germline values: CDR1 SGHRS, CDR2 YFSETQ. V was cut by 3 bases and J by 7 bases, with 22 bases left in between. This CDR3 has 17 amino acids. The CDR3 sequence is CASSSGPQDSRGEKLFF. The CDR3 DNA reads as TGCGCCAGCAGCTCTGGCCCCCAAGACAGTAGAGGTGAAAAACTGTTTTTT.